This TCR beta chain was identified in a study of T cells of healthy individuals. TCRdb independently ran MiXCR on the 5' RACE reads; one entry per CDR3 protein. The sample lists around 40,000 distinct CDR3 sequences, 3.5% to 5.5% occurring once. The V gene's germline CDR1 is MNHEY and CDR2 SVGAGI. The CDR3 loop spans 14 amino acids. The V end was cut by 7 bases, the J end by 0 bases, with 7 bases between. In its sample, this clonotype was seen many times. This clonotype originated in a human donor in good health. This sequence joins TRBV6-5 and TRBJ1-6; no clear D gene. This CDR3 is CASKASSYNSPLHF. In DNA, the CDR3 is TGTGCCAGCAAGGCAAGCTCCTATAATTCACCCCTCCACTTT.